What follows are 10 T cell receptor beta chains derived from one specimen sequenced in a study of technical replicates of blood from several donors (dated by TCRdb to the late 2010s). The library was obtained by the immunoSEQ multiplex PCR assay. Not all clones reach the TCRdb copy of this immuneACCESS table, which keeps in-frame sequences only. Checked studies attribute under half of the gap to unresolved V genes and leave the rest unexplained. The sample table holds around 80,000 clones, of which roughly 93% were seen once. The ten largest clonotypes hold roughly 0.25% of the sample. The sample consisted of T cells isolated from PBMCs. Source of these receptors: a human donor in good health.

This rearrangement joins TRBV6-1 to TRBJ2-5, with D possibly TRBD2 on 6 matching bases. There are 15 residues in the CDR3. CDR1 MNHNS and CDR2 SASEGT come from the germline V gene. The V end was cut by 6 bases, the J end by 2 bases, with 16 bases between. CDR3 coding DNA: TGTGCCAGCAGCCAGTCTAGCGTGGGGCAAGAGACCCAGTACTTC. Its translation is CASSQSSVGQETQYF.

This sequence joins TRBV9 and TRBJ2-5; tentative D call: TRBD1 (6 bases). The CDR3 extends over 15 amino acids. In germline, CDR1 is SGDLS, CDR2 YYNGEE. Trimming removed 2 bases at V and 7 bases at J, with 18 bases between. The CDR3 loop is CASSVSSDRTGTQYF. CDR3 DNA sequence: TGTGCCAGCAGCGTCTCTTCAGACAGGACGGGGACCCAGTACTTC.

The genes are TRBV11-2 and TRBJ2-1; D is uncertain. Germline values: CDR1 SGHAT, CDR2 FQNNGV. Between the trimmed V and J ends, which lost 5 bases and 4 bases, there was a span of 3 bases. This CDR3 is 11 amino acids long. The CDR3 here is CASSPYNEQFF. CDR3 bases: TGTGCCAGCAGCCCATACAATGAGCAGTTCTTC.

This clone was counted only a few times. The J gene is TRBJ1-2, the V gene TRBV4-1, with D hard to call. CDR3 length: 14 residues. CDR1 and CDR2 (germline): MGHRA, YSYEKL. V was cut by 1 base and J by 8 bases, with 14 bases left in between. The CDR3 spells CASSQGIWRSGYTF. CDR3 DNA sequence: TGCGCCAGCAGCCAAGGGATTTGGCGGTCGGGCTACACCTTC.

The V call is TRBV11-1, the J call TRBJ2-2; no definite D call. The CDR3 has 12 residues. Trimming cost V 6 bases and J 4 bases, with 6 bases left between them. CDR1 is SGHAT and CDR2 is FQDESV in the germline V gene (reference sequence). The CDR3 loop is CASRVLTGELFF. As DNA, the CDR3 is TGTGCCAGCAGGGTACTCACCGGGGAGCTGTTTTTT.

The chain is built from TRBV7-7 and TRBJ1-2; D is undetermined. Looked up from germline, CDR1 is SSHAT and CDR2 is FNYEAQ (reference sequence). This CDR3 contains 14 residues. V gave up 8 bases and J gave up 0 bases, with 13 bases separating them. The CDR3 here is CASGKTSANYGYTF. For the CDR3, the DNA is TGTGCCAGCGGAAAGACTTCGGCTAACTATGGCTACACCTTC.

The CDR3 nucleotides are TGTGCCAGCAGTGAAAGGGGAGGGCAGGGGAGGAATGAGCAGTTCTTC. The encoded protein is CASSERGGQGRNEQFF. V usage is TRBV6-1 and J usage is TRBJ2-1; D possibly corresponds to TRBD2 (7 bases). The V and J ends lost 2 bases and 7 bases respectively, with 18 bases between them. Germline V gene data show CDR1 as MNHNS and CDR2 as SASEGT. The CDR3 is 16 amino acids.

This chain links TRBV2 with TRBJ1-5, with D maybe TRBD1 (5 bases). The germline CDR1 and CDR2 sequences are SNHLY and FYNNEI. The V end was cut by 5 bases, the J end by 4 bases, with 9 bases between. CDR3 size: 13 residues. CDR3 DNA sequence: TGTGCCAGCAGTCAGGGATTAAATCAGCCCCAGCATTTT. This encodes CASSQGLNQPQHF. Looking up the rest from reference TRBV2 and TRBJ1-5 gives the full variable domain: EPEVTQTPSHQVTQMGQEVILRCVPISNHLYFYWYRQILGQKVEFLVSFYNNEISEKSEIFDDQFSVERPDGSNFTLKIRSTKLEDSAMYFCASSQGLNQPQHFGDGTRLSIL.

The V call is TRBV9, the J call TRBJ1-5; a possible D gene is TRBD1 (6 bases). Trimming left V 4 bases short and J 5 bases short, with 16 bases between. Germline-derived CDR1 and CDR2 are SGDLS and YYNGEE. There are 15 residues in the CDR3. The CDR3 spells CASSPTGTNHQPQHF. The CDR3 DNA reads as TGTGCCAGCAGCCCTACTGGGACAAATCATCAGCCCCAGCATTTT.

In DNA, the CDR3 is TGTGCCAGCAGCTTGGTACAGGGTGGAAGTACTGAAGCTTTCTTT. Its protein product is CASSLVQGGSTEAFF. The genes are TRBV5-6 and TRBJ1-1, with D maybe TRBD1 (6 bases). Germline values: CDR1 SGHDT, CDR2 YYEEEE. With 0 bases removed from V and 5 bases from J, the gap between germline ends came to 14 bases. The CDR3 is 15 amino acids. The variable domain in full, completed from reference TRBV5-6 and TRBJ1-1, reads DAGVTQSPTHLIKTRGQQVTLRCSPKSGHDTVSWYQQALGQGPQFIFQYYEEEERQRGNFPDRFSGHQFPNYSSELNVNALLLGDSALYLCASSLVQGGSTEAFFGQGTRLTVV.